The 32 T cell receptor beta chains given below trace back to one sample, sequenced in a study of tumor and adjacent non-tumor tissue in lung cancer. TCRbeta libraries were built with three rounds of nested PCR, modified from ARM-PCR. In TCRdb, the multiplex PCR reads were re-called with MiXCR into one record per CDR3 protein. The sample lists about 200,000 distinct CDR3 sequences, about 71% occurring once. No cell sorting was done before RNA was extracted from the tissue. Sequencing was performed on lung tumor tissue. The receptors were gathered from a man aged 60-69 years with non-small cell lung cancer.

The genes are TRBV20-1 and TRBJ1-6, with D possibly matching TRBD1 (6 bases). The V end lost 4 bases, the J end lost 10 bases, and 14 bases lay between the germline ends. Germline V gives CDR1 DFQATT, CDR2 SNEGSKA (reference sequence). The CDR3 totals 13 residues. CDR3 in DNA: TGCAGTGCTAACACAGGGTATCACTCACCCCTCCACTTT. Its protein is CSANTGYHSPLHF.

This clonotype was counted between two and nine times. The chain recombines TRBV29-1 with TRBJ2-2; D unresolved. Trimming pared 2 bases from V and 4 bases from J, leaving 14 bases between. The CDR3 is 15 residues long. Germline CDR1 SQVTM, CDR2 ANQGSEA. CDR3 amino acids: CSVESWPPGTGELFF. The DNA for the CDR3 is TGCAGCGTTGAAAGTTGGCCCCCGGGCACCGGGGAGCTGTTTTTT.

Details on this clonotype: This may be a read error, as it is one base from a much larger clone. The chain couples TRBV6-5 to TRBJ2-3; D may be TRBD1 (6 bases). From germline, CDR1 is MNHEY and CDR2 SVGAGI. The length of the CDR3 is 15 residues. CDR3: CAISFAQGWADTQYF. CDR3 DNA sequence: TGTGCCATCAGTTTCGCGCAGGGGTGGGCAGATACGCAGTATTTT.

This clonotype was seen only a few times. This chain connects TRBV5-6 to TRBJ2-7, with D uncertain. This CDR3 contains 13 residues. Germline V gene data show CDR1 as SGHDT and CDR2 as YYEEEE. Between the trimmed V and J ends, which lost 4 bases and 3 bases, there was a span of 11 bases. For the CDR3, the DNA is TGTGCCAGCAGCCAAGGGTGGTACTACGAGCAGTACTTC. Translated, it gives CASSQGWYYEQYF.

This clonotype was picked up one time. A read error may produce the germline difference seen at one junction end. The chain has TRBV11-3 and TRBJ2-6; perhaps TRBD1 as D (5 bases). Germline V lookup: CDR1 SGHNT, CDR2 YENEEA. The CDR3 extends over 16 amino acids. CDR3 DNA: TGTGCCAGCAGTTCTAGTGGGCTATCTGGGGCCATCGTCCTGACTTTC. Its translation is CASSSSGLSGAIVLTF.

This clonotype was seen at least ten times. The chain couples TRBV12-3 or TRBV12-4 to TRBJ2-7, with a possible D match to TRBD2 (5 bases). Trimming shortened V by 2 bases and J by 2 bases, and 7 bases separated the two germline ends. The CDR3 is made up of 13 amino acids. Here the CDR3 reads CASSLSGTYEQYF. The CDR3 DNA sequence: TGTGCCAGCAGTTTAAGCGGCACCTACGAGCAGTACTTC.

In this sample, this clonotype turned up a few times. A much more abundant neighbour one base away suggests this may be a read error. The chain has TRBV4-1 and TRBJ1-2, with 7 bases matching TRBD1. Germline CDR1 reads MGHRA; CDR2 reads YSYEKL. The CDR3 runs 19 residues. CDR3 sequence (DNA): TGCGCCAGCAACCAAAAGACAGAGGGGGCCGCCAGGGGAGGACATGGCTACACCTTC. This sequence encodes CASNQKTEGAARGGHGYTF.

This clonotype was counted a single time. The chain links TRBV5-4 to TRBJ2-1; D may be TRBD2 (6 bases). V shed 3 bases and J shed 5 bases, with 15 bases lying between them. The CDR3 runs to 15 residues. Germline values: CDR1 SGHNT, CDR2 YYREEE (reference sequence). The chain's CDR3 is CASSSGETRDNEQFF. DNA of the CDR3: TGTGCCAGCAGCTCCGGTGAGACTAGGGACAATGAGCAGTTCTTC.

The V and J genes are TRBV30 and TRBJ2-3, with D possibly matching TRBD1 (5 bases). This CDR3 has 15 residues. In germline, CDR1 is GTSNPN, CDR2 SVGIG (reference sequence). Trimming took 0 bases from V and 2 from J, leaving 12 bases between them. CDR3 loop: CAWSVGQSNTDTQYF. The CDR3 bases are TGTGCCTGGAGTGTTGGACAATCAAACACAGATACGCAGTATTTT.

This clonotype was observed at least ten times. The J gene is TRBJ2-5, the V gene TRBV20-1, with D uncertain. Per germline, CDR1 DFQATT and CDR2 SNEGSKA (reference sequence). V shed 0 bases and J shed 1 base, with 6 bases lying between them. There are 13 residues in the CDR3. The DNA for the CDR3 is TGCAGTGCTAGAGAGAGGTTCCAAGAGACCCAGTACTTC. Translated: CSARERFQETQYF.

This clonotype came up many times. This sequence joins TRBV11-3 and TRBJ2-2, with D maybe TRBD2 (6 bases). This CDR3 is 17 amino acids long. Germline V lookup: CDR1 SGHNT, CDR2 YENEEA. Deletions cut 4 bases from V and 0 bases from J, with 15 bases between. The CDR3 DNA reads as TGTGCCAGCAGCTCTAACGGTGGCGGGACGAACACCGGGGAGCTGTTTTTT. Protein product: CASSSNGGGTNTGELFF.

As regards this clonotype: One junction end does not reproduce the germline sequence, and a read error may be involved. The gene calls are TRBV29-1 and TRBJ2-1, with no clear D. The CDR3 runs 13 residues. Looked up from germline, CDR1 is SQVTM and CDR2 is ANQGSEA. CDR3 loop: CSAPQMGYDEQLF. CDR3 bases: TGCAGTGCCCCACAGATGGGCTACGATGAGCAGCTCTTC.

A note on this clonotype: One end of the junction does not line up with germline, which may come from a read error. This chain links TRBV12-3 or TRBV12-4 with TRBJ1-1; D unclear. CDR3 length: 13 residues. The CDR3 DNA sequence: TGTGCCAGCAGTTCCGGGGTTAGGACTGGAGCTTTCTTT. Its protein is CASSSGVRTGAFF.

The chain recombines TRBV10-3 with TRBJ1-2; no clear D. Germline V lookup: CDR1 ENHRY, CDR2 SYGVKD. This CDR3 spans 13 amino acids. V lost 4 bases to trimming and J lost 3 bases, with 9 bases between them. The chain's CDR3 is CAISVDGDYGYTF. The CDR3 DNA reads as TGTGCCATCAGTGTTGACGGGGACTATGGCTACACCTTC.

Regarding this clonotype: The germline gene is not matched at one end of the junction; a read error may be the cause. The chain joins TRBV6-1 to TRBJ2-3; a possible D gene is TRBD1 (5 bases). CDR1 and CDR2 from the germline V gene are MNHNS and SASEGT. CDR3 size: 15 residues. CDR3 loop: CASIPTWKGVDTQYF. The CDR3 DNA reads TGTGCCAGCATCCCGACCTGGAAAGGGGTAGATACGCAATATTTT.

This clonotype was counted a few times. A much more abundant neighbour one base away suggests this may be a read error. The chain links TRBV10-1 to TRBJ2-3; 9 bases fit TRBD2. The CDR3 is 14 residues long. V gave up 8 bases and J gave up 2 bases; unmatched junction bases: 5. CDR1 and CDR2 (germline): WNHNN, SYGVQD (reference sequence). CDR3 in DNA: TGCGCCAGCGGCGCGGGAGGGAACACAGATACGCAGTATTTT. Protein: CASGAGGNTDTQYF.

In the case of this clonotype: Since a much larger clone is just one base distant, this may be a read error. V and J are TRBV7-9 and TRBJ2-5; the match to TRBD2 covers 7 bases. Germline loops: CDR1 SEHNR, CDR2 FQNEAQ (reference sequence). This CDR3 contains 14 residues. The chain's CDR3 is CASGLTGAGETQYF. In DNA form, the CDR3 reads TGTGCCAGCGGCTTAACGGGAGCGGGGGAGACCCAGTACTTC.

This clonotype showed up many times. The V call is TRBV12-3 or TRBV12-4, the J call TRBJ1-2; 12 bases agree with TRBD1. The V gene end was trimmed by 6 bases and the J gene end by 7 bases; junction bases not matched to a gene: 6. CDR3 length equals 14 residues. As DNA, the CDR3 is TGTGCCAGCAGACCGGGACAGGGGGCGTCTGGCTACACCTTC. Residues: CASRPGQGASGYTF.

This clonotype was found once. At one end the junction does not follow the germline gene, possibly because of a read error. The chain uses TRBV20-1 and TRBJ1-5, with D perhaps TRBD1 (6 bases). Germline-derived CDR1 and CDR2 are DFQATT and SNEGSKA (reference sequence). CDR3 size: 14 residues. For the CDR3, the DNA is TGCAGTGCAAGAGGGGGGAACGCCGGTCAGCCCCAGCATTTT. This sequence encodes CSARGGNAGQPQHF.

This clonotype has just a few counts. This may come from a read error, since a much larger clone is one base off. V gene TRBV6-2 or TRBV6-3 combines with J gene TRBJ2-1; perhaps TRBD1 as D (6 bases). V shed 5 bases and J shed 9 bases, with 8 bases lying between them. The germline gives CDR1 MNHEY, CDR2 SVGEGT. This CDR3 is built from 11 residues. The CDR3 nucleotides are TGTGCCAGCAGTGTAGGGGGTGAGCAGTTCTTC. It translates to CASSVGGEQFF.

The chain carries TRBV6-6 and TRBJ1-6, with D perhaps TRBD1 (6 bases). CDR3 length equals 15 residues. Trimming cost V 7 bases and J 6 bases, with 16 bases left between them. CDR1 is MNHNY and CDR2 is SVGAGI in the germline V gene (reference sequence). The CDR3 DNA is TGTGCCAGCATCCAACAGGGAGGTCGTAATTCACCCCTCCACTTT. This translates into CASIQQGGRNSPLHF.

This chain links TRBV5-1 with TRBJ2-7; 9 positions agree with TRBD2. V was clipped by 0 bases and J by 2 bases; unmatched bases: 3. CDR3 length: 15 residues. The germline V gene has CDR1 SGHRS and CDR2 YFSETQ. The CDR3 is CASSLGGLAAYEQYF. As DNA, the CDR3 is TGCGCCAGCAGCTTGGGGGGACTAGCAGCCTACGAGCAGTACTTC.

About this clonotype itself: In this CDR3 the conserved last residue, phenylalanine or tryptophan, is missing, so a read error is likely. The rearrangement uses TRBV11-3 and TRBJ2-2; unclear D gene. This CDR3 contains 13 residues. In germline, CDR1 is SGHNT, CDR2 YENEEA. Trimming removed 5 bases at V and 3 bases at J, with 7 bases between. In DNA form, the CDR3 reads TGTGCCAGCAGCCTGGCGTACACCGGGGAGCTGTTTATT. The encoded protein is CASSLAYTGELFI.

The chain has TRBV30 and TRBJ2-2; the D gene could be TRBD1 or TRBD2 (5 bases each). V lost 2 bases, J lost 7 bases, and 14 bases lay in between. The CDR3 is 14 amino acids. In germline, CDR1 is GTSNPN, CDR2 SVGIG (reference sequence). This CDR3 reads CAWSFTGTHGELFF. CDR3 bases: TGTGCCTGGAGTTTCACGGGGACCCACGGGGAGCTGTTTTTT.

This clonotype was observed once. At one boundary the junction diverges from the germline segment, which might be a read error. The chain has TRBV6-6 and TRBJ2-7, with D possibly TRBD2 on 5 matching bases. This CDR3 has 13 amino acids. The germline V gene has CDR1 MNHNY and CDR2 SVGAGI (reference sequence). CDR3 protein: CASTLNVDYDQYF. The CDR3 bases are TGTGCCAGCACCTTGAACGTAGACTACGATCAGTACTTC.

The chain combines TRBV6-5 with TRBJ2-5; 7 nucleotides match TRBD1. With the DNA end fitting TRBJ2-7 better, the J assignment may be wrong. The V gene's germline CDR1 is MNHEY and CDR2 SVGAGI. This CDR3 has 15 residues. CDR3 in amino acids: CASSTLLQDRYEQYF. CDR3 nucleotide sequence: TGTGCCAGCAGTACCCTATTACAGGACAGGTACGAGCAGTACTTC.

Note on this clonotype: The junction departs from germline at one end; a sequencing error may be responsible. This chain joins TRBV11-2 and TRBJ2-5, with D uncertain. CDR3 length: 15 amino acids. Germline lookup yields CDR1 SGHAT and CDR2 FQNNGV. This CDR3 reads CVSSSLWVDQETQYF. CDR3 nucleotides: TGTGTCAGCAGCTCTCTTTGGGTGGACCAAGAGACCCAGTACTTC. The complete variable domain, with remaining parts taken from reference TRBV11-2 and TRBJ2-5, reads EAGVAQSPRYKIIEKRQSVAFWCNPISGHATLYWYQQILGQGPKLLIQFQNNGVVDDSQLPKDRFSAERLKGVDSTLKIQPAKLEDSAVYLCVSSSLWVDQETQYFGPGTRLLVL.

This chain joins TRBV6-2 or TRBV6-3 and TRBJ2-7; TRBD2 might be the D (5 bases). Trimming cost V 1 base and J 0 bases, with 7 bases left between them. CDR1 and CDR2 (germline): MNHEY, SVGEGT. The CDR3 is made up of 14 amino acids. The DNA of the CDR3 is TGTGCCAGCAGTTACTTTAGCGACTCCTACGAGCAGTACTTC. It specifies CASSYFSDSYEQYF.

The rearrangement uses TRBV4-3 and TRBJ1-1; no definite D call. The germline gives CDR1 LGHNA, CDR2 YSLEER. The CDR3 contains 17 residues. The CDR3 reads CTSSQDVLGSSGTEAFF. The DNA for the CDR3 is TGCACTAGCAGCCAAGACGTTCTGGGCAGTTCGGGCACTGAAGCTTTCTTT.

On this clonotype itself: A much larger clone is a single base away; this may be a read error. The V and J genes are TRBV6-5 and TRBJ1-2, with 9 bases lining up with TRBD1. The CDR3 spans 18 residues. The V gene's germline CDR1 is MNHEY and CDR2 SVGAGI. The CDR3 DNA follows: TGTCCCAGCAGTTTCGGACAGGGGACCTCCCACAGGGGCTATGGCTACACCTTC. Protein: CPSSFGQGTSHRGYGYTF.

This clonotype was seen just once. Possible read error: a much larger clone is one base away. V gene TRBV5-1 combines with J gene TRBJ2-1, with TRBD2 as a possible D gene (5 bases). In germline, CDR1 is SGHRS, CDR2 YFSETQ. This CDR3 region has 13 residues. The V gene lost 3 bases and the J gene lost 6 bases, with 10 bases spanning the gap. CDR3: CASSYSGGNEQFF. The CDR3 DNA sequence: TGCGCCAGCAGCTACAGTGGAGGCAATGAGCAGTTCTTC.

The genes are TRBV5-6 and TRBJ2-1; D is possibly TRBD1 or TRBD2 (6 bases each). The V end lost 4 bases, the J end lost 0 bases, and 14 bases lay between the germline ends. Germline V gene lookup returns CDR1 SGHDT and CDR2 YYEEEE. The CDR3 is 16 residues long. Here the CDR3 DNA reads TGTGCCAGCAGCCCAGAGGGGGGAGACTCCTACAATGAGCAGTTCTTC. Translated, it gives CASSPEGGDSYNEQFF.